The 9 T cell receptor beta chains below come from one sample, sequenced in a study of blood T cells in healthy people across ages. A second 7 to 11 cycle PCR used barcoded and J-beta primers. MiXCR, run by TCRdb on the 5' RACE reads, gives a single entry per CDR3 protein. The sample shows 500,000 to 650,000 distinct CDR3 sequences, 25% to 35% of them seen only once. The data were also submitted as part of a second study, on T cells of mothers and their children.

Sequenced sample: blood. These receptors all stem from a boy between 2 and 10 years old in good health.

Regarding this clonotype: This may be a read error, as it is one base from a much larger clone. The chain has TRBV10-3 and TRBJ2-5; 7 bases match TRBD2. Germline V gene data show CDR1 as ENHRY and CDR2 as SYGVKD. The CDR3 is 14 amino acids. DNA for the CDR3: TGTGCCATAAGGGCAGGCGGGGGAGGAGAGACCCGGTACTTC. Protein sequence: CAIRAGGGGETRYF.

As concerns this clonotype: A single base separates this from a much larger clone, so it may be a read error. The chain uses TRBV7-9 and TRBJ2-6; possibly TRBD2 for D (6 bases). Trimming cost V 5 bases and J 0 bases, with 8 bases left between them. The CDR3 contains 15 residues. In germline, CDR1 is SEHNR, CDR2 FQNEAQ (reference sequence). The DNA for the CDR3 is TGTGCCAGCAGCACCGGGAGCTCTGGGGCCAACGTCCTGACTTTC. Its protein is CASSTGSSGANVLTF.

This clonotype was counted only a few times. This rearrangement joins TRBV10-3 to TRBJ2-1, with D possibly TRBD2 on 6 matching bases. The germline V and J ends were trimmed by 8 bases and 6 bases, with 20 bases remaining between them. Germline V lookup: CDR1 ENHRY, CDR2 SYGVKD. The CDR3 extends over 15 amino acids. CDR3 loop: CAIRGQSGTLNEQFF. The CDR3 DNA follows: TGTGCCATCCGAGGTCAAAGTGGGACTCTCAATGAGCAGTTCTTC.

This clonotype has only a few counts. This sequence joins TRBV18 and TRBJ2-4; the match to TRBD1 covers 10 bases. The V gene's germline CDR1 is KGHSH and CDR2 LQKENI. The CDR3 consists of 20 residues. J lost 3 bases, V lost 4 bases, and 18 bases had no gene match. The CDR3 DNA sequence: TGTGCCAGCTCACTACAACGGACAGGGGGAAACAAACAGATCAAAAACATTCAGTACTTC. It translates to CASSLQRTGGNKQIKNIQYF.

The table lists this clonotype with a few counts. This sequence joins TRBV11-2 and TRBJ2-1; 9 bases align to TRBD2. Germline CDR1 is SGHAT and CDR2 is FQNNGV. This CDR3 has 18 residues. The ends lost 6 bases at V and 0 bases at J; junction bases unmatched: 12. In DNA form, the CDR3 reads TGTGCCAGCAGTTCGCCTAGCGGGACCCTCAGCTCCTACAATGAGCAGTTCTTC. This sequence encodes CASSSPSGTLSSYNEQFF.

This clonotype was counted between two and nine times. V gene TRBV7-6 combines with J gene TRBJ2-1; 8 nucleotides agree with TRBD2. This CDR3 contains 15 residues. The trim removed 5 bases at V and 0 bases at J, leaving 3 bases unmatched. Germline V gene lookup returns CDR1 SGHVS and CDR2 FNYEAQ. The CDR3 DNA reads TGTGCCAGCAGCGATAGCGGGAACTCCTACAATGAGCAGTTCTTC. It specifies CASSDSGNSYNEQFF.

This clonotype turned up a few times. DNA of the CDR3: TGTGCCTGGAGTGTACTCGTGAATGAAAAACTGTTTTTT. Translating gives CAWSVLVNEKLFF. This sequence joins TRBV30 and TRBJ1-4; D gene ambiguous. V was shortened by 0 bases and J by 5 bases, with 7 bases between the two germline ends. This CDR3 comprises 13 residues. Germline CDR1 is GTSNPN and CDR2 is SVGIG (reference sequence).

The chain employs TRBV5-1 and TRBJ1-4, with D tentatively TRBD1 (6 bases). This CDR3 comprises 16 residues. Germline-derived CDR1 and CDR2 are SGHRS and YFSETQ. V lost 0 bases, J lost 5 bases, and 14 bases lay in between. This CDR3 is CASSLATGRGNEKLFF. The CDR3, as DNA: TGCGCCAGCAGCTTGGCCACCGGCAGGGGCAATGAAAAACTGTTTTTT.

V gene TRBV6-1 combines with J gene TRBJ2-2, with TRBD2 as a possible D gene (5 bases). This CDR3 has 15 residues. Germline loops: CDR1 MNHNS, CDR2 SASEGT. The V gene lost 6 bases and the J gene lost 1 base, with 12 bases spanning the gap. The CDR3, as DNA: TGTGCCAGCAGCTTTTGGACTGAGAACACCGGGGAGCTGTTTTTT. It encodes CASSFWTENTGELFF.